The 27 T cell receptor beta chains given below trace back to one sample, sequenced in a study of chemoradiotherapy in HPV16-positive cancers. This table comes from immunoSEQ multiplex PCR, and its TCRdb copy is limited to in-frame clones, with some not included. The sample gives approximately 5,000 clones, about 74% of which show up once; about 9% is in the top ten. This sample comprised tumor tissue, obtained from a patient who underwent chemoradiotherapy. All receptors derive from a human donor with HPV-associated anogenital cancer.

The sample holds one count of this clone. V and J are TRBV14 and TRBJ1-1; D uncertain. This CDR3 region has 13 residues. V lost 9 bases and J 4 bases, leaving 15 bases between the germline ends. Germline CDR1 and CDR2: SGHDN and FVKESK. The CDR3 spells CASLRSATTEAFF. CDR3 bases: TGTGCCAGTCTTCGTTCGGCAACCACTGAAGCTTTCTTT.

The V call is TRBV7-8, the J call TRBJ1-4; no firm D call. The CDR3 contains 14 residues. CDR1 and CDR2 from the germline V gene are SGHVS and FQNEAQ. With 5 bases removed from V and 7 bases from J, the gap between germline ends came to 14 bases. This chain's CDR3 is CASSPTILPEKLFF. The DNA of the CDR3 is TGTGCCAGCAGCCCCACTATCCTTCCTGAAAAACTGTTTTTT.

V gene TRBV19 combines with J gene TRBJ2-3, with 9 positions matching TRBD2. The CDR3 runs 15 residues. In germline, CDR1 is LNHDA, CDR2 SQIVND (reference sequence). V shed 6 bases and J 3 bases; nucleotides not matched to a gene: 7. The CDR3 loop is CASSPGLATTDTQYF. CDR3 DNA: TGTGCCAGTAGCCCGGGACTAGCCACAACAGATACGCAGTATTTT. Drawing the rest from reference TRBV19 and TRBJ2-3, the complete variable domain is DGGITQSPKYLFRKEGQNVTLSCEQNLNHDAMYWYRQDPGQGLRLIYYSQIVNDFQKGDIAEGYSVSREKKESFPLTVTSAQKNPTAFYLCASSPGLATTDTQYFGPGTRLTVL.

The sample holds a few counts of this clone. The chain uses TRBV9 and TRBJ1-3; 9 positions match TRBD1. The CDR3 runs to 16 residues. J gave up 4 bases and V 0 bases, and 5 bases lay outside the gene matches. The germline V gene encodes CDR1 SGDLS and CDR2 YYNGEE. CDR3 residues: CASSVDTGGTGNTIYF. As DNA, the CDR3 is TGTGCCAGCAGCGTAGACACAGGGGGCACAGGAAACACCATATATTTT.

The rearrangement links TRBV10-2 to TRBJ2-1, with D perhaps matching TRBD2 (6 bases). Between the trimmed V and J ends, which lost 5 bases and 8 bases, there was a span of 7 bases. CDR3 length: 11 residues. Germline CDR1 is WSHSY and CDR2 is SAAADI. As DNA, the CDR3 is TGCGCCAGCAGTTGGAGGGATGAGCAGTTCTTC. It is translated as CASSWRDEQFF.

The chain employs TRBV27 and TRBJ1-5, with 9 bases fitting TRBD1. Germline V gives CDR1 MNHEY, CDR2 SMNVEV (reference sequence). The CDR3 loop spans 15 amino acids. Unmatched junction bases numbered 6, after V lost 5 bases and J lost 4 bases. DNA of the CDR3: TGTGCCAGCAGTATTACCGGGACAGGGAATCAGCCCCAGCATTTT. Translated, it gives CASSITGTGNQPQHF.

In this sample, this clone turned up once. The chain links TRBV10-2 to TRBJ2-5; a weak D match, TRBD2 (6 bases). Trimming stripped 4 bases from V and 2 bases from J, with 11 bases between. The germline V gene encodes CDR1 WSHSY and CDR2 SAAADI. There are 14 residues in the CDR3. CDR3 protein: CASSVGEEQETQYF. CDR3 DNA: TGCGCCAGCAGTGTGGGGGAGGAGCAAGAGACCCAGTACTTC.

The J gene is TRBJ1-2, the V gene TRBV6-5; no definite D call. The V end lost 6 bases, the J end lost 8 bases, and 13 bases lay between the germline ends. Germline values: CDR1 MNHEY, CDR2 SVGAGI. This CDR3 is 12 amino acids long. CDR3 bases: TGTGCCAGCAGCTCACGGGGTAGCGGCTACACCTTC. Its translation: CASSSRGSGYTF.

V gene TRBV6-6 combines with J gene TRBJ1-3, with 8 bases lining up with TRBD1. The V gene's germline CDR1 is MNHNY and CDR2 SVGAGI (reference sequence). The ends lost 2 bases at V and 0 bases at J; junction bases unmatched: 3. The CDR3 covers 16 residues. The CDR3 DNA follows: TGTGCCAGCAGTTACCAGCAGGGGGCCTCTGGAAACACCATATATTTT. It codes for CASSYQQGASGNTIYF.

The chain uses TRBV11-3 and TRBJ2-2; D is uncertain. V lost 3 bases to trimming and J lost 3 bases, with 5 bases between them. CDR3 size: 13 residues. Germline loops: CDR1 SGHNT, CDR2 YENEEA. The DNA for the CDR3 is TGTGCCAGCAGCTTCTGGGACACCGGGGAGCTGTTTTTT. Its translation is CASSFWDTGELFF.

This clone showed up just a few times. The rearrangement uses TRBV19 and TRBJ1-5; D ambiguous. V gave up 5 bases and J gave up 4 bases, with 18 bases separating them. Germline assignment: CDR1 LNHDA and CDR2 SQIVND (reference sequence). CDR3 size: 16 residues. Written as DNA, the CDR3 is TGTGCCAGTAGTTTCGTTTTGTGGAGCTTAAATCAGCCCCAGCATTTT. This sequence encodes CASSFVLWSLNQPQHF. The variable domain in full, with the rest retrieved from reference TRBV19 and TRBJ1-5, is DGGITQSPKYLFRKEGQNVTLSCEQNLNHDAMYWYRQDPGQGLRLIYYSQIVNDFQKGDIAEGYSVSREKKESFPLTVTSAQKNPTAFYLCASSFVLWSLNQPQHFGDGTRLSIL.

V gene TRBV7-2 combines with J gene TRBJ2-7, with 9 bases lining up with TRBD2. CDR1 SGHTA and CDR2 FQGNSA come from the germline V gene. The CDR3 covers 15 residues. Losses at the gene ends were 2 bases for V and 1 base for J; bases not matched to a gene: 3. CDR3 bases: TGTGCCAGCAGCTTACAAAGCGGGAGGTCCTACGAGCAGTACTTC. This gives the protein CASSLQSGRSYEQYF. The complete variable domain, with remaining parts taken from reference TRBV7-2 and TRBJ2-7, reads GAGVSQSPSNKVTEKGKDVELRCDPISGHTALYWYRQSLGQGLEFLIYFQGNSAPDKSGLPSDRFSAERTGGSVSTLTIQRTQQEDSAVYLCASSLQSGRSYEQYFGPGTRLTVT.

The chain joins TRBV28 to TRBJ2-7, with 9 bases lining up with TRBD1. With 2 bases clipped from V and 4 bases from J, the junction kept 6 bases outside the gene matches. This CDR3 is built from 15 residues. CDR1 MDHEN and CDR2 SYDVKM come from the germline V gene. This CDR3 reads CASSLGGTGQYEQYF. CDR3 DNA: TGTGCCAGCAGTTTAGGCGGGACAGGGCAGTACGAGCAGTACTTC.

This clone occurred a few times. The chain uses TRBV5-1 and TRBJ2-6; D is unclear. From germline, CDR1 is SGHRS and CDR2 YFSETQ. The CDR3 extends over 15 amino acids. V was clipped by 0 bases and J by 2 bases, with 6 bases between them. The CDR3 loop is CASSLGQPGANVLTF. DNA for the CDR3: TGCGCCAGCAGCTTGGGCCAGCCTGGGGCCAACGTCCTGACTTTC.

V and J are TRBV4-2 and TRBJ2-3; tentatively, D is TRBD1 (6 bases). This CDR3 spans 15 amino acids. The V gene's germline CDR1 is LGHNA and CDR2 YNFKEQ. V was trimmed by 8 bases and J by 2 bases, leaving 17 bases between them. The CDR3 loop reads CASRRGSDHTDTQYF. CDR3 DNA sequence: TGTGCCAGCCGAAGGGGGAGCGACCACACAGATACGCAGTATTTT.

The genes are TRBV6-5 and TRBJ1-2; D uncertain. The CDR3 runs to 12 residues. V was pared by 6 bases and J by 6 bases, with 11 bases between. Germline V CDR1 and CDR2: MNHEY, SVGAGI. The CDR3 reads CASSSNSDGYTF. CDR3 bases: TGTGCCAGCAGCTCCAATTCCGATGGCTACACCTTC.

The chain couples TRBV7-8 to TRBJ1-5; 8 bases are shared with TRBD1. CDR3 length equals 17 residues. With V trimmed by 5 bases and J by 0 bases, 9 bases remained unmatched. Germline CDR1 is SGHVS and CDR2 is FQNEAQ. The CDR3: CASSLLDRVNSNQPQHF. CDR3 in DNA: TGTGCCAGCAGCCTATTGGACAGGGTAAATAGCAATCAGCCCCAGCATTTT.

V usage is TRBV4-2 and J usage is TRBJ2-1; D is uncertain. This CDR3 has 13 amino acids. Germline loops: CDR1 LGHNA, CDR2 YNFKEQ. V lost 3 bases, J lost 5 bases, and 8 bases lay in between. The DNA of the CDR3 is TGTGCCAGCAGCCAGCGGACCGACAATGAGCAGTTCTTC. Its translation: CASSQRTDNEQFF.

The V call is TRBV7-9, the J call TRBJ1-1; D unresolved. Germline CDR1 and CDR2: SEHNR and FQNEAQ (reference sequence). V gave up 4 bases and J gave up 1 base, with 7 bases separating them. The CDR3 is 13 residues long. The CDR3 region is CASSSSSNTEAFF. The CDR3 DNA sequence: TGTGCCAGCAGCTCTTCCTCGAACACTGAAGCTTTCTTT.

In this sample, this clone turned up a few times. The chain has TRBV10-3 and TRBJ1-3, with 9 bases matching TRBD1. Germline CDR1 ENHRY, CDR2 SYGVKD. V was clipped by 8 bases and J by 9 bases; unmatched bases: 20. This CDR3 has 17 amino acids. Here the CDR3 reads CAIGAAGQGGFRSTIYF. CDR3 sequence (DNA): TGTGCCATCGGGGCGGCGGGACAGGGAGGATTTCGGAGCACCATATATTTT.

By share, this clone counts as medium-sized. This CDR3 is CASSPGEGLGQPQHF. CDR3 sequence (DNA): TGCGCCAGCAGTCCTGGGGAAGGGTTGGGACAGCCCCAGCATTTT. The chain uses TRBV23-1 and TRBJ1-5; D unresolved. TRBV23-1 is flagged as an ORF with uncertain function. V was cut by 4 bases and J by 7 bases, with 17 bases left in between. The CDR3 loop spans 15 amino acids.

This chain connects TRBV11-3 to TRBJ1-4, with D hard to call. This CDR3 contains 15 residues. V was trimmed by 1 base and J by 0 bases, leaving 6 bases between them. Germline loops: CDR1 SGHNT, CDR2 YENEEA. The CDR3 sequence is CASSLVGATNEKLFF. The CDR3 bases are TGTGCCAGCAGCTTAGTGGGCGCAACTAATGAAAAACTGTTTTTT.

In this sample, this clone turned up a few times. The V gene is TRBV27, the J gene TRBJ2-7; the D is unclear. This CDR3 spans 15 amino acids. Germline CDR1 is MNHEY and CDR2 is SMNVEV (reference sequence). V was shortened by 0 bases and J by 7 bases, with 16 bases between the two germline ends. The CDR3, as DNA: TGTGCCAGCAGTTTATCAGGGCCGGCCAATCGGGAGCAGTACTTC. Amino acids: CASSLSGPANREQYF.

The chain employs TRBV19 and TRBJ1-2, with 7 bases lining up with TRBD1. V shed 6 bases and J 3 bases; nucleotides not matched to a gene: 10. This CDR3 has 15 amino acids. Germline lookup yields CDR1 LNHDA and CDR2 SQIVND (reference sequence). This CDR3 is CASSDIGRGDYGYTF. DNA for the CDR3: TGTGCCAGTAGCGACATTGGCAGGGGGGACTATGGCTACACCTTC. The entire variable domain, with the rest obtained from reference TRBV19 and TRBJ1-2, is as follows: DGGITQSPKYLFRKEGQNVTLSCEQNLNHDAMYWYRQDPGQGLRLIYYSQIVNDFQKGDIAEGYSVSREKKESFPLTVTSAQKNPTAFYLCASSDIGRGDYGYTFGSGTRLTVV.

This clone was counted between two and nine times. J is TRBJ2-3 and V is TRBV27, with D unresolved. This CDR3 region has 12 residues. Trimming pared 4 bases from V and 1 base from J, leaving 3 bases between. CDR1 MNHEY and CDR2 SMNVEV come from the germline V gene (reference sequence). The CDR3 spells CASSWGTDTQYF. CDR3 in DNA: TGTGCCAGCAGTTGGGGCACAGATACGCAGTATTTT.

This chain joins TRBV20-1 and TRBJ2-7, with D perhaps TRBD2 (6 bases). Germline V gene data show CDR1 as DFQATT and CDR2 as SNEGSKA (reference sequence). The CDR3 consists of 11 residues. The CDR3 coding sequence is TGCAGCCTGTGGGCGGGACGCGAGCAGTACTTC. Its translation: CSLWAGREQYF.

The chain joins TRBV5-1 to TRBJ1-4; 11 bases align to TRBD1. Germline CDR1 and CDR2: SGHRS and YFSETQ. This CDR3 comprises 16 residues. The trim removed 4 bases at V and 5 bases at J, leaving 7 bases unmatched. The CDR3 coding sequence is TGCGCCAGCAGCAGGGGACAGGGGGGCTCGAATGAAAAACTGTTTTTT. This encodes CASSRGQGGSNEKLFF.